Listed below are T cell receptor beta chains from one sample, sequenced in a study of shared clonotypes between healthy human individuals. Sequencing used immunoSEQ multiplex PCR; TCRdb keeps in-frame clones, though not all of them. The sample includes roughly 500,000 clones, around 96% of them seen just once. Specimen: naive CD4+ T cells sorted from blood. The source of these receptors is a woman younger than 45 in good health. Both conserved end residues are trimmed from each CDR3. Each record gives: J gene, clone size, V gene, CDR3 protein. Only part of the rows carry a size: once, few, many, or a class if the clone is expanded.

j_gene: TRBJ2-2
abundance: .
v_gene: TRBV27
CDR3aa: ASSSANTGELF

j_gene: TRBJ1-1
abundance: .
v_gene: TRBV28
CDR3aa: ASSSSSYMGRAF

j_gene: TRBJ2-1
abundance: .
v_gene: TRBV9
CDR3aa: ASSGSSGTYNEQF

j_gene: TRBJ2-5
abundance: .
v_gene: TRBV5-6
CDR3aa: ASSPHQVVETQY

j_gene: TRBJ1-1
abundance: .
v_gene: TRBV28
CDR3aa: ASSLRQGLNTEAF

j_gene: TRBJ1-3
abundance: .
v_gene: TRBV4-2
CDR3aa: ASSQESGGPSGNTIY

j_gene: TRBJ2-3
abundance: .
v_gene: TRBV18
CDR3aa: ASSLPRTGRTDTQY

j_gene: TRBJ2-7
abundance: .
v_gene: TRBV5-1
CDR3aa: ASSFQGEDEQY

j_gene: TRBJ2-1
abundance: .
v_gene: TRBV9
CDR3aa: ASSVSQGPPYEQF

j_gene: TRBJ2-7
abundance: .
v_gene: TRBV5-1
CDR3aa: ASSSRAPYYEQY

j_gene: TRBJ2-7
abundance: .
v_gene: TRBV6-1
CDR3aa: ASKGGTSLYEQY

j_gene: TRBJ1-1
abundance: .
v_gene: TRBV11-2
CDR3aa: ASSTHTTANTEAF

j_gene: TRBJ2-2
abundance: few
v_gene: TRBV2
CDR3aa: ASRATSSSGRTGELF

j_gene: TRBJ2-7
abundance: .
v_gene: TRBV5-1
CDR3aa: ASSFTSGSAPGEQY

j_gene: TRBJ2-7
abundance: .
v_gene: TRBV5-4
CDR3aa: ASSLELGSSYEQY

j_gene: TRBJ2-7
abundance: .
v_gene: TRBV28
CDR3aa: ASSYGPGYEQY

j_gene: TRBJ2-7
abundance: .
v_gene: TRBV6-1
CDR3aa: ASSEIRLEQY

j_gene: TRBJ1-3
abundance: .
v_gene: TRBV28
CDR3aa: ASGTEGRGNTIY

j_gene: TRBJ2-2
abundance: .
v_gene: TRBV2
CDR3aa: ASRSLRESTGELF

j_gene: TRBJ1-2
abundance: .
v_gene: TRBV7-2
CDR3aa: ASSLRHAGVYGYT

j_gene: TRBJ1-2
abundance: .
v_gene: TRBV19
CDR3aa: ASSWTGNYGYT

j_gene: TRBJ1-5
abundance: .
v_gene: TRBV30
CDR3aa: AWSAGLGNQPQH

j_gene: TRBJ2-7
abundance: .
v_gene: TRBV11-3
CDR3aa: ASSSSSGSIYEQY

j_gene: .
abundance: .
v_gene: TRBV19
CDR3aa: ASSMTGLVYEQY

j_gene: TRBJ1-1
abundance: .
v_gene: TRBV13
CDR3aa: ASSTLGVINTEAF

j_gene: TRBJ1-1
abundance: once
v_gene: TRBV10-3
CDR3aa: AISGTGRSEAF

j_gene: TRBJ1-5
abundance: few
v_gene: TRBV7-9
CDR3aa: ASSVGGQPQH

j_gene: TRBJ2-7
abundance: once
v_gene: TRBV11-2
CDR3aa: ASSLGDKRYEQY

j_gene: TRBJ2-7
abundance: .
v_gene: TRBV18
CDR3aa: ASSPRLAGGSYEQY